The TCR beta chain under discussion was sequenced for a study of CD4 T cells in relation to SARS-CoV-2 and coronaviruses. Study background: PBMCs were cultured with antigen for less than twelve days before TCR beta sequencing. Negative control cultures got HIV-1 Nef peptides or no peptide.

Some clones are missing from TCRdb's copy, which holds only in-frame ones; the method was immunoSEQ multiplex PCR. Here the sample spans some 20,000 clones, about 78% being singletons. The germline CDR1 and CDR2 sequences are MGHDK and SYGVNS. V was cut by 4 bases and J by 5 bases, with 2 bases left in between. The CDR3 runs 11 residues. The unexposed donors gave CD4+ T cells in about 2010-2018, prior to COVID-19. Isolation of CD4+ T cells took place after 10 days in culture. Unexposed-donor CD4+ T cells were probed with SARS-CoV-2 S/N and four cold-coronavirus spikes, cells permitting. Notes on this clone: Its antigen is undetermined.

The TCR was taken from a human donor in good health. The genes are TRBV25-1 and TRBJ2-2, with unresolved D. The sequenced sample was CD4+ T cells from PBMCs, cultured in vitro. CDR3 loop: CASSGTGELFF. CDR3 DNA: TGTGCCAGCAGTGGGACCGGGGAGCTGTTTTTT.